Listed below are T cell receptor beta chains from one sample, sequenced in a study of shared clonotypes between healthy human individuals. Here immunoSEQ multiplex PCR was the method, and the copy in TCRdb shows in-frame clones only, minus some. This sample carries roughly 890,000 clones, around 93% of them seen once, and the ten largest clones take around 24%. Input material: naive CD8+ T cells sorted from blood. All receptors come from a man aged 25 to 40 in good health. The CDR3 runs from the conserved cysteine through the conserved F or W. D genes are given only for firm matches. Size values are once, few and many counts, or a class for expanded clones, and some rows have none.

.,.,TRBJ1-5,TRBV19,CPQGRESNQPQHF,TGCCCTCAGGGGAGGGAGAGCAATCAGCCCCAGCATTTT
.,.,TRBJ2-1,TRBV7-9,CASSSTSYGGSYNEQFF,TGTGCCAGCAGCTCCACTTCGTACGGGGGCTCCTACAATGAGCAGTTCTTC
.,.,TRBJ1-2,TRBV29-1,CSVVSRGGHGYTF,TGCAGCGTTGTCAGTAGGGGCGGGCATGGCTACACCTTC
once,.,TRBJ1-2,TRBV27,CASSPNLRGVYGYTF,TGTGCCAGCAGTCCTAACTTACGGGGGGTCTATGGCTACACCTTC
.,.,TRBJ2-1,TRBV27,CASSTRPNWGWDEQFF,TGTGCCAGCAGTACTCGGCCGAACTGGGGTTGGGATGAGCAGTTCTTC
once,.,TRBJ2-7,TRBV7-9,CASSLALLSYEQYF,TGTGCCAGCAGCTTAGCATTGCTCTCCTACGAGCAGTACTTC
.,.,TRBJ2-1,TRBV11-2,CASSSPFVEQFF,TGTGCCAGCAGCTCCCCCTTCGTGGAGCAGTTCTTC
.,.,TRBJ2-1,TRBV5-6,CASSWQNLGRHEQFF,TGTGCCAGCAGCTGGCAAAATCTAGGTAGGCATGAGCAGTTCTTC
.,.,TRBJ1-1,TRBV19,CASSTPGFGAFF,TGTGCCAGTAGTACTCCAGGATTCGGGGCTTTCTTT
.,.,TRBJ2-5,TRBV13,CASSLELGETQYF,TGTGCCAGCAGCTTAGAACTGGGGGAGACCCAGTACTTC
.,TRBD1,TRBJ1-2,TRBV7-6,CASSSGQGGNYGYTF,TGTGCCAGCAGCTCGGGACAGGGGGGGAACTATGGCTACACCTTC
.,TRBD2,TRBJ2-1,TRBV25-1,CASSNRLAGDNEQFF,TGTGCCAGCAGTAACCGACTAGCGGGAGATAATGAGCAGTTCTTC
.,TRBD1,TRBJ1-4,TRBV12-5,CASDTSGQGTDPDFAANEKLFF,TGTGCTAGTGACACCTCGGGACAGGGGACCGATCCGGATTTTGCGGCTAATGAAAAACTGTTTTTT
.,.,TRBJ2-7,TRBV27,CASSPRFGGYEQYF,TGTGCCAGCAGTCCAAGGTTTGGGGGCTACGAGCAGTACTTC
.,.,TRBJ2-2,TRBV5-4,CASRAGQGYTGELFF,TGTGCCAGCAGGGCCGGGCAGGGCTACACCGGGGAGCTGTTTTTT
.,.,TRBJ2-7,TRBV27,CASSTRRGTTYEQYF,TGTGCCAGCAGTACCCGACGAGGAACGACCTACGAGCAGTACTTC
.,TRBD1,TRBJ1-3,TRBV7-9,CASSETGGSGNTIYF,TGTGCCAGCAGCGAAACAGGGGGATCTGGAAACACCATATATTTT
.,.,TRBJ2-1,TRBV6-5,CASSYSAFNEQFF,TGTGCCAGCAGTTACTCCGCTTTCAATGAGCAGTTCTTC
.,.,TRBJ2-7,TRBV7-9,CASSFSPYEQYF,TGTGCCAGCAGCTTTTCCCCCTACGAGCAGTACTTC
.,.,TRBJ2-7,TRBV11-2,CASSLESLGPYEQYF,TGTGCCAGCAGCTTAGAGTCGTTGGGGCCCTACGAGCAGTACTTC
.,.,TRBJ2-3,TRBV21-1,CASSKKGGTGKGSTDTQYF,TGTGCCAGCAGCAAAAAAGGAGGGACAGGGAAGGGGAGCACAGATACGCAGTATTTT
.,TRBD1,TRBJ2-4,TRBV7-9,CASNDRAGAKNIQYF,TGTGCCAGCAACGACAGGGCCGGGGCCAAAAACATTCAGTACTTC
.,TRBD1,TRBJ2-2,TRBV13,CASSPERAGGYTGELFF,TGTGCCAGCAGCCCCGAACGGGCAGGGGGTTACACCGGGGAGCTGTTTTTT
.,TRBD1,TRBJ2-2,TRBV28,CASSFGETGDTGELFF,TGTGCCAGCAGTTTCGGCGAGACAGGGGACACCGGGGAGCTGTTTTTT
once,.,TRBJ1-2,TRBV7-9,CASSFAEANYGYTF,TGTGCCAGCAGCTTTGCGGAGGCCAACTATGGCTACACCTTC
.,.,TRBJ1-1,TRBV19,CASSIEDSPNTEAFF,TGTGCCAGTAGTATAGAGGACAGTCCGAACACTGAAGCTTTCTTT
.,.,TRBJ2-1,TRBV30,CAWSVPRYNEQFF,TGTGCCTGGAGTGTACCTAGGTACAATGAGCAGTTCTTC
.,.,TRBJ2-5,TRBV7-9,CASSQGPGTQETQYF,TGTGCCAGCAGCCAAGGGCCAGGGACCCAAGAGACCCAGTACTTC
.,.,TRBJ2-7,TRBV27,CATASGGYEQYF,TGTGCCACCGCGAGTGGGGGATACGAGCAGTACTTC
.,.,TRBJ2-2,TRBV14,CASSAGTNTGELFF,TGTGCCAGCAGCGCCGGGACGAACACCGGGGAGCTGTTTTTT
.,.,TRBJ2-7,TRBV5-1,CASRDPGGLPYEQYF,TGCGCCAGCAGGGACCCGGGCGGGCTCCCCTACGAGCAGTACTTC
.,.,TRBJ2-4,TRBV7-8,CASSPRTPAEAKNIQYF,TGTGCCAGCAGCCCACGGACTCCCGCAGAAGCCAAAAACATTCAGTACTTC
.,.,TRBJ2-7,TRBV29-1,CSVDDGTPGEQYF,TGCAGCGTTGATGACGGGACCCCAGGCGAGCAGTACTTC
.,.,TRBJ2-7,TRBV7-2,CASSFGAGGYEQYF,TGTGCCAGCAGCTTTGGCGCAGGAGGCTACGAGCAGTACTTC
.,.,TRBJ2-1,TRBV11-2,CASSPNNEQFF,TGTGCCAGCAGCCCAAACAATGAGCAGTTCTTC
.,.,TRBJ2-2,TRBV27,CASTEGNRELFF,TGTGCCAGCACGGAAGGGAATAGGGAGCTGTTTTTT
.,.,TRBJ1-5,TRBV27,CASSLMGNLPQHF,TGTGCCAGCAGTTTAATGGGGAATTTACCCCAGCATTTT
.,.,TRBJ2-2,TRBV19,CASTAANTGELFF,TGTGCCAGCACGGCGGCCAACACCGGGGAGCTGTTTTTT
.,.,TRBJ2-5,TRBV7-9,CASSPLFGSLQETQYF,TGTGCCAGCAGCCCCTTATTCGGGAGCCTACAAGAGACCCAGTACTTC
.,TRBD2,TRBJ2-4,TRBV13,CASSGAGAVGAKNIQYF,TGTGCCAGCAGCGGCGCGGGAGCGGTAGGAGCCAAAAACATTCAGTACTTC
.,.,TRBJ2-1,TRBV10-3,CAISVVGSDEQFF,TGTGCCATCAGTGTAGTCGGGAGCGATGAGCAGTTCTTC
.,TRBD2,TRBJ2-7,TRBV27,CASSSGPIRGEREGEQYF,TGTGCCAGCAGTTCGGGGCCCATTCGGGGGGAAAGGGAAGGCGAGCAGTACTTC
.,.,TRBJ2-7,TRBV21-1,CASSKGVWRTSLGVSYEQYF,TGTGCCAGCAGCAAAGGGGTCTGGCGGACGAGCCTAGGCGTCTCTTACGAGCAGTACTTC
.,TRBD1,TRBJ2-3,TRBV2,CASFDRGTDTQYF,TGTGCCAGCTTCGACAGGGGCACAGATACGCAGTATTTT
.,TRBD2,TRBJ2-3,TRBV30,CAYRSGLNTQYF,TGTGCCTACCGTAGCGGGCTCAATACGCAGTATTTT
.,TRBD1,TRBJ1-5,TRBV4-1,CASSQDPRGHQPQHF,TGCGCCAGCAGCCAAGATCCCAGGGGGCACCAGCCCCAGCATTTT
.,TRBD1,TRBJ1-5,TRBV7-9,CASSLERQGWNQPQHF,TGTGCCAGCAGCTTAGAAAGACAGGGTTGGAATCAGCCCCAGCATTTT
.,.,TRBJ2-1,TRBV7-9,CASSLVPGSHNEQFF,TGTGCCAGCAGCTTAGTCCCCGGGAGCCACAATGAGCAGTTCTTC
.,.,TRBJ2-7,TRBV2,CASRLVLSFSYEQYF,TGTGCCAGCAGACTAGTTCTTTCCTTCTCCTACGAGCAGTACTTC
.,.,TRBJ1-4,TRBV7-9,CASSWEIEKLFF,TGTGCCAGCAGCTGGGAGATTGAAAAACTGTTTTTT
.,TRBD1,TRBJ2-5,TRBV9,CASSVGDRVREETQYF,TGTGCCAGCAGCGTAGGGGACAGGGTGAGGGAAGAGACCCAGTACTTC
once,TRBD1,TRBJ1-5,TRBV7-9,CASSLEGQGFNQPQHF,TGTGCCAGCAGCTTAGAGGGACAGGGATTCAATCAGCCCCAGCATTTT
once,TRBD1,TRBJ2-1,TRBV4-3,CASSPWTGDDEQFF,TGCGCCAGCAGCCCCTGGACAGGGGATGATGAGCAGTTCTTC